The entry below gives a single TCR beta chain sequence along with its context. Its target is not known. The sample belongs to a study of vaccination and CD4 T cells after COVID-19. This CDR3 contains 16 residues. The V gene's germline CDR1 is WSHSY and CDR2 SAAADI. V trimming: 8 bases; J trimming: 4 bases; junction bases outside the gene matches: 6. An Oncomine TCR Beta short-read assay was used to sequence the DNA from cultured CD4+ T cells. TCRdb redid the calling of the PCR reads with MiXCR, one entry per CDR3 protein. The sample records some 14,000 distinct CDR3 sequences, about 43% being singletons. The treatment is: approximately 9-day PBMC culture with coronavirus spike peptide pools or control peptides (ViraFEST assay).

V gene TRBV10-2 combines with J gene TRBJ2-2; 14 bases match TRBD2. The receptor was derived from a human donor who had recovered from COVID-19. Material: CD4+ T cells from blood, cultured in vitro. The CDR3 loop is CASRTSGGRGTGELFF. In nucleotides, the CDR3 is TGCGCCAGCCGGACTAGCGGGGGGCGAGGCACCGGGGAGCTGTTTTTT.